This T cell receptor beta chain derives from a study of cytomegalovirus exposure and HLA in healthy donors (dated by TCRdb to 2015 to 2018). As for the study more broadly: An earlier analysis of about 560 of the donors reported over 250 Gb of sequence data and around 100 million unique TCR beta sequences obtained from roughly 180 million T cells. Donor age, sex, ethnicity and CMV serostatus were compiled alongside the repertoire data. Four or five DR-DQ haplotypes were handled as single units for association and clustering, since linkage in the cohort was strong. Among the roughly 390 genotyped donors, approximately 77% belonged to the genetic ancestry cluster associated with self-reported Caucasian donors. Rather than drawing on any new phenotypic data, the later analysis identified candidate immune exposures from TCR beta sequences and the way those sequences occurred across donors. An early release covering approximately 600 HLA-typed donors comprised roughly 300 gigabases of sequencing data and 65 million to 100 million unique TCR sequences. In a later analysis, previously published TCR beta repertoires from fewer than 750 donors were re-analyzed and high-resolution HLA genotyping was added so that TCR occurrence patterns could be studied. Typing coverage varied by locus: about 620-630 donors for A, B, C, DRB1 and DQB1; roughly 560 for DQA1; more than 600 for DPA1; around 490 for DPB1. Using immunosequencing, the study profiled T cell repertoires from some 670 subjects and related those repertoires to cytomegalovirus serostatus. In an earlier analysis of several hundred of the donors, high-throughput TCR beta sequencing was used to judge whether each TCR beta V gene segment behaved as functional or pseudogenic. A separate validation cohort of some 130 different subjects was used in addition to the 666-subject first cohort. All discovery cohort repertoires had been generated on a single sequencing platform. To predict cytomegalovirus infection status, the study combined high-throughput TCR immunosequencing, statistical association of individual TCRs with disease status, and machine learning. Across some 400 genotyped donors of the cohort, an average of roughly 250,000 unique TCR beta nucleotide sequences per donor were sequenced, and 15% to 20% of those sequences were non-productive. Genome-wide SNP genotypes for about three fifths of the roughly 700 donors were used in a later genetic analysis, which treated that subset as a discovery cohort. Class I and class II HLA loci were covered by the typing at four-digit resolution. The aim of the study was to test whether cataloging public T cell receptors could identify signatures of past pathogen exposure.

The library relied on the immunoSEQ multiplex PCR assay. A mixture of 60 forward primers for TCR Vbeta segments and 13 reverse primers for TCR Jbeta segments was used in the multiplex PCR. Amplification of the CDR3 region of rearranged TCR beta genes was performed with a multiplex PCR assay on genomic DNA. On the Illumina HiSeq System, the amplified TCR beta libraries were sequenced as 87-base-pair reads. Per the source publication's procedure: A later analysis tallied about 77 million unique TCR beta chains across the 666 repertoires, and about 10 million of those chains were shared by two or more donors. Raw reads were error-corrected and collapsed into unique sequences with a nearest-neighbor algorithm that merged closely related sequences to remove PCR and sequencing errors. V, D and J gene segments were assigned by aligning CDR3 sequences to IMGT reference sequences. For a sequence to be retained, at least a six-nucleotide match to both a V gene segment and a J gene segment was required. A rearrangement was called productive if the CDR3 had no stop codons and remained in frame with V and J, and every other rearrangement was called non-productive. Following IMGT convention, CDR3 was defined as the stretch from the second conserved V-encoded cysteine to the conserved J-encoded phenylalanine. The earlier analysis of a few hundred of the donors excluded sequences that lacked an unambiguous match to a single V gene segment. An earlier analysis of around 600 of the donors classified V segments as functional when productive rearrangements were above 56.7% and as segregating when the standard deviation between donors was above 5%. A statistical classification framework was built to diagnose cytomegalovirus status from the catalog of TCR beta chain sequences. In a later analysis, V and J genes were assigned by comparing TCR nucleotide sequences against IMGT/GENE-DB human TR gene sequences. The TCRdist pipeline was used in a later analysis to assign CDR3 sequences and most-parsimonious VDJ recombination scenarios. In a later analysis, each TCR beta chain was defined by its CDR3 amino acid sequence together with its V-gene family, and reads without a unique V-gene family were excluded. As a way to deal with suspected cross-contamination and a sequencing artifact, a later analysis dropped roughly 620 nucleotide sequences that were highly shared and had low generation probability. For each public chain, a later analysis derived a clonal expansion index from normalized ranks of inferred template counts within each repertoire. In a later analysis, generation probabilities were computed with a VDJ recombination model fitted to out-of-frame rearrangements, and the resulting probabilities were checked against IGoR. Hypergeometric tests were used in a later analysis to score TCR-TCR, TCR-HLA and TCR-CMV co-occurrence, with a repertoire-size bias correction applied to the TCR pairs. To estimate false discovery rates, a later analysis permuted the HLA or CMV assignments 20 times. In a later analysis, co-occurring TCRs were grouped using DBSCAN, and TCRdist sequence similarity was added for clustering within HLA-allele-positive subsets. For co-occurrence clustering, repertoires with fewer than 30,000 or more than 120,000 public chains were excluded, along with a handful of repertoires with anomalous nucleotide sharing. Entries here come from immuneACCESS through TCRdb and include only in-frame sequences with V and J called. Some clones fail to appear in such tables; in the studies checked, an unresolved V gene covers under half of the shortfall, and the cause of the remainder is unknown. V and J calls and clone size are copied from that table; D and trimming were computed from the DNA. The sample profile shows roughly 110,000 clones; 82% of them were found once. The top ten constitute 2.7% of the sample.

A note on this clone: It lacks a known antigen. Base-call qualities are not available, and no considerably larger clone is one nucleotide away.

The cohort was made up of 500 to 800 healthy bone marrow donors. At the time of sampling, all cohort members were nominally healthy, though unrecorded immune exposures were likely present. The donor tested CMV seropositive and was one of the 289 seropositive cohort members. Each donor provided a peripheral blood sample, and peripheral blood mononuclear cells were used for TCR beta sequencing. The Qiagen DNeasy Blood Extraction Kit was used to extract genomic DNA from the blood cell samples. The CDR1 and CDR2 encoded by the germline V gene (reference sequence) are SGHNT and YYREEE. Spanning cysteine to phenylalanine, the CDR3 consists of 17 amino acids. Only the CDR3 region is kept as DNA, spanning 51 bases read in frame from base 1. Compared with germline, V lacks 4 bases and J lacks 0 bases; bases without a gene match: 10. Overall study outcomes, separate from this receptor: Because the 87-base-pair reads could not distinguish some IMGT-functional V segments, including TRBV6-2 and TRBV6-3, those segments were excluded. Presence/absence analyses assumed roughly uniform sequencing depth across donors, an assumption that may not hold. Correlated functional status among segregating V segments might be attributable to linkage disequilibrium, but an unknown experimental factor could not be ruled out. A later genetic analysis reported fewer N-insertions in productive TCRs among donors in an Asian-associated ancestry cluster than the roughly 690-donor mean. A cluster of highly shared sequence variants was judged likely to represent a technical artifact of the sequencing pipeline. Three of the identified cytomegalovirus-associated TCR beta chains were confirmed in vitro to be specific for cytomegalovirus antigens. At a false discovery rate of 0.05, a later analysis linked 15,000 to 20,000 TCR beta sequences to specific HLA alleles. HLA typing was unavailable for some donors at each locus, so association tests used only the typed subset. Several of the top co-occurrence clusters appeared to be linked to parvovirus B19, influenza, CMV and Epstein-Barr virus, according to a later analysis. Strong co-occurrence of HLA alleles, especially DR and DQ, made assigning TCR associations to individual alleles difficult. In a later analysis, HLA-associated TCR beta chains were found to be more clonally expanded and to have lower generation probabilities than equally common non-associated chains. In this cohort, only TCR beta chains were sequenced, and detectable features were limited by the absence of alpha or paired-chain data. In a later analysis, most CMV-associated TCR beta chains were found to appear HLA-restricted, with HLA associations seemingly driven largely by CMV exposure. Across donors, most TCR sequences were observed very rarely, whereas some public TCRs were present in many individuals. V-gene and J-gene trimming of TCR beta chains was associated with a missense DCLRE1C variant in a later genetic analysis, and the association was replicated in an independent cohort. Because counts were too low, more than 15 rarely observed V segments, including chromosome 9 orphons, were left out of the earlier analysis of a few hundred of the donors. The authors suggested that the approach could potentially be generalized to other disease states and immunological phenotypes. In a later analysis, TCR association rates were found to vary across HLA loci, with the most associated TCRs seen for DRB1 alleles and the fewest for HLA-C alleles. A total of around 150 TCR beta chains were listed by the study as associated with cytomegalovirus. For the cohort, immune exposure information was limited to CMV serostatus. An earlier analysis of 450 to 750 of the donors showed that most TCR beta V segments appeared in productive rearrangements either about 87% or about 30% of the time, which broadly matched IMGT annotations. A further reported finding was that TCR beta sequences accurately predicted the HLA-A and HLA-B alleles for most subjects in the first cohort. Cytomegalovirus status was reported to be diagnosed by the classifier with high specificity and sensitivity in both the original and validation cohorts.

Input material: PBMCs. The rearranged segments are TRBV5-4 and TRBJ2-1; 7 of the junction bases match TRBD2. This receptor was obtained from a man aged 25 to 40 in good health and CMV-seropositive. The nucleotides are TGTGCCAGCAGCCCTCGGGTAGCGGGTAGCTCCTACAATGAGCAGTTCTTC. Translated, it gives CASSPRVAGSSYNEQFF.